This T cell receptor (beta chain) stems from a study of neoadjuvant anti-PD-1 for oral cavity cancer. V was clipped by 8 bases and J by 4 bases, with 7 bases between them. Germline-derived CDR1 and CDR2 are SNHLY and FYNNEI. This CDR3 contains 11 residues. The patients had HPV-negative, locally advanced oral cavity squamous cell carcinoma. Blood cells were analyzed directly, without culture or expansion. Repertoires were generated with immunoSEQ multiplex PCR, while TCRdb's copy carries only in-frame clones and drops some. Of approximately 74,000 clones listed, 70% to 85% are singletons. As to this clone: Antigen unknown.

Study-level findings and limits: Pretreatment Treg/Th17 ratio correlated inversely with post-treatment tumor clonality. Non-responders to neoadjuvant nivolumab had significantly more clonal PBMC T cells than responders.

The rearrangement links TRBV2 to TRBJ2-3; no clear D gene. The receptor's source is a person aged 40 to 85 with oral cavity squamous cell carcinoma. Here the sequenced sample was PBMCs, taken before nivolumab (anti-PD-1) treatment. CDR3 amino acids: CASSSADTQYF. CDR3 DNA sequence: TGTGCCAGCTCCAGCGCAGATACGCAGTATTTT.